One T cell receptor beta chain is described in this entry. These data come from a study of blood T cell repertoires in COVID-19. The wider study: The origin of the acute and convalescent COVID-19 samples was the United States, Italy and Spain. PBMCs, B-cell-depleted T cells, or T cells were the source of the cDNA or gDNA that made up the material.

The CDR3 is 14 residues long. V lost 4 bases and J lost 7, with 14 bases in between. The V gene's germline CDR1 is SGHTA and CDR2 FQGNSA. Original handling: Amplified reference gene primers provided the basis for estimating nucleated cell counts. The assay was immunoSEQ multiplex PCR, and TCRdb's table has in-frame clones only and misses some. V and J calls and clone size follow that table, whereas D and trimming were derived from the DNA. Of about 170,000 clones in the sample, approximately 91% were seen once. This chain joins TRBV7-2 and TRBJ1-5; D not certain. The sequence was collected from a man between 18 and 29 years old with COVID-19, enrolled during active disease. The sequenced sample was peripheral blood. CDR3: CASSYYRGYQPQHF. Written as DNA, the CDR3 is TGTGCCAGCAGCTACTACCGGGGTTACCAGCCCCAGCATTTT.